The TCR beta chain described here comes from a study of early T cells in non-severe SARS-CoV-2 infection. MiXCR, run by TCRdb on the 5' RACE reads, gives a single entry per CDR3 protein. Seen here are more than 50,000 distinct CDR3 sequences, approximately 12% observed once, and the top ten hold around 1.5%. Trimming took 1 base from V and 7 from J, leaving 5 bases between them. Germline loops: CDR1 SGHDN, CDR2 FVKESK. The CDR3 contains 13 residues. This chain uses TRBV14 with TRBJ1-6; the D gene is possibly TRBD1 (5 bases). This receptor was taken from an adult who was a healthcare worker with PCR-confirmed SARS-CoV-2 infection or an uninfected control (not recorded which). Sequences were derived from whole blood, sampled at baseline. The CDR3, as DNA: TGTGCCAGCAGCCAAGGGGGCAATTCACCCCTCCACTTT. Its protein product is CASSQGGNSPLHF.